The T cell receptor beta chain described here comes from a study of molecular identifiers for immune sequencing clone quantification. This clonotype was recorded a few times. Per germline, CDR1 DFQATT and CDR2 SNEGSKA (reference sequence). Trimming took 6 bases from V and 4 from J, leaving 18 bases between them. This CDR3 comprises 14 residues. One entry per CDR3 protein, called by TCRdb with MiXCR from the PCR reads. The data show 400,000 to 600,000 distinct CDR3 sequences, 20% to 25% seen once. Source material for naive CD8 libraries was roughly 19,000 to 1,000,000 sorted cells, with 10%, 30% or 50% RNA.

Source material: naive CD8+ T cells from blood, with Jurkat cell RNA spiked in. The subset denotes: FACS-sorted CD8+CD4-CCR7+CD45RA+ naive T cells. This receptor was obtained from a human donor in good health. Some libraries in this study had Jurkat cell RNA spiked in. The chain joins TRBV20-1 to TRBJ1-2; D perhaps matches TRBD1 (6 bases). CDR3 sequence reads: CSALGTSSVYGYTF. CDR3 in DNA: TGCAGTGCCCTGGGGACATCTAGCGTCTATGGCTACACCTTC.